The sequence of this T cell receptor (beta chain) was determined in a study of shared clonotypes between healthy human individuals. It was across several immunoSEQ plates that each subset's genomic DNA was evenly split. The authors sequenced unsorted PBMC DNA on ten immunoSEQ deep assay plates. Libraries were prepared by immunoSEQ multiplex PCR; TCRdb keeps only in-frame clonotypes and omits some of them. The data show about 490,000 clones, about 78% seen once. Germline assignment: CDR1 MDHEN and CDR2 SYDVKM. The CDR3 is 15 residues long. Trimming took 4 bases from V and 0 from J, leaving 12 bases between them.

The material sequenced was PBMCs. This TCR was recovered from a middle-aged woman in good health. Some clones in this sample may be carry-over from other donors' samples. This chain links TRBV28 with TRBJ1-1; no definite D call. The CDR3 is CASSSPGGMNTEAFF. CDR3 DNA sequence: TGTGCCAGCAGTTCCCCGGGCGGGATGAACACTGAAGCTTTCTTT. The variable domain in full, with the rest retrieved from reference TRBV28 and TRBJ1-1, is DVKVTQSSRYLVKRTGEKVFLECVQDMDHENMFWYRQDPGLGLRLIYFSYDVKMKEKGDIPEGYSVSREKKERFSLILESASTNQTSMYLCASSSPGGMNTEAFFGQGTRLTVV.